The next 9 T cell receptor beta chains were all read from a single sample in a study of cytomegalovirus exposure and HLA in healthy donors. Primers: 60 Vbeta forward and 13 Jbeta reverse. Generated by immunoSEQ multiplex PCR, the TCRdb table keeps only in-frame clones and is missing some. Of more than 80,000 clones in the sample, 64% were seen once. The sample was PBMCs. The receptors stem from a man aged 55-75 years in good health and CMV-seronegative.

J is TRBJ2-2 and V is TRBV9; possibly TRBD2 for D (6 bases). CDR1 is SGDLS and CDR2 is YYNGEE in the germline V gene. This CDR3 region has 16 residues. V lost 0 bases to trimming and J lost 7 bases, with 16 bases between them. The DNA of the CDR3 is TGTGCCAGCAGCGTAGGTGGGGGGACGTTCGGCGGGGAGCTGTTTTTT. It yields the protein CASSVGGGTFGGELFF.

CDR3 loop: CASSHGMDQPQHF. Written as DNA, the CDR3 is TGTGCCAGCAGCCACGGTATGGATCAGCCCCAGCATTTT. This chain uses TRBV6-6 with TRBJ1-5; D remains ambiguous. Germline V gene data show CDR1 as MNHNY and CDR2 as SVGAGI (reference sequence). Trimming removed 6 bases at V and 5 bases at J, with 11 bases between. This CDR3 spans 13 amino acids.

The chain is built from TRBV5-1 and TRBJ2-7; possibly TRBD2 for D (6 bases). The CDR3 runs to 14 residues. CDR1 SGHRS and CDR2 YFSETQ come from the germline V gene. V was clipped by 0 bases and J by 0 bases, with 7 bases between them. CDR3 loop: CASSLAGSSYEQYF. The CDR3 DNA reads TGCGCCAGCAGCTTGGCCGGGAGCTCCTACGAGCAGTACTTC.

V gene TRBV6-6 combines with J gene TRBJ1-1; D gene ambiguous. CDR1 and CDR2 from the germline V gene are MNHNY and SVGAGI (reference sequence). This CDR3 is 12 amino acids long. V shed 2 bases and J shed 4 bases, with 5 bases lying between them. DNA for the CDR3: TGTGCCAGCAGTTACGGCGGCACTGAAGCTTTCTTT. Protein: CASSYGGTEAFF.

The chain is built from TRBV30 and TRBJ2-1, with 12 nucleotides matching TRBD2. The CDR3 has 14 amino acids. The germline V gene has CDR1 GTSNPN and CDR2 SVGIG (reference sequence). The V and J ends lost 6 bases and 2 bases, in that order; junction bases with no gene match: 2. The CDR3 protein is CACRTSGTYNEQFF. The CDR3 coding sequence is TGTGCCTGTCGGACTAGCGGGACCTACAATGAGCAGTTCTTC.

The chain carries TRBV21-1 and TRBJ1-1; the table calls TRBD1, which could not be checked here. TRBV21-1 is annotated as a pseudogene. CDR3 length: 10 residues. CDR3: CASQNTEAFF. The CDR3 DNA reads TGTGCCAGCCAAAACACTGAAGCTTTCTTT.

The J gene is TRBJ2-1, the V gene TRBV2; possible D gene TRBD2, 5 bases. The V gene's germline CDR1 is SNHLY and CDR2 FYNNEI. The CDR3 is 13 amino acids. The CDR3 nucleotides read TGTGCAGGGAAGCGGAGCTCCTACAATGAGCAGTTCTTC. Residues: CAGKRSSYNEQFF.

This rearrangement joins TRBV28 to TRBJ2-7; 8 nucleotides match TRBD1. This CDR3 comprises 14 residues. In germline, CDR1 is MDHEN, CDR2 SYDVKM. V dropped 8 bases and J dropped 0; count of bases not matched to a gene: 6. CDR3 residues: CASLGQGYSYEQYF. The CDR3 DNA sequence: TGTGCCAGCTTAGGACAGGGCTACTCCTACGAGCAGTACTTC. Full variable domain (missing parts from reference TRBV28 and TRBJ2-7): DVKVTQSSRYLVKRTGEKVFLECVQDMDHENMFWYRQDPGLGLRLIYFSYDVKMKEKGDIPEGYSVSREKKERFSLILESASTNQTSMYLCASLGQGYSYEQYFGPGTRLTVT.

CDR3 in amino acids: CASSEGQTYEQYF. The CDR3 region has the DNA TGTGCCAGCAGCGAGGGACAGACCTACGAGCAGTACTTC. J is TRBJ2-7 and V is TRBV11-3; 7 nucleotides match TRBD1. Trimming cost V 5 bases and J 2 bases; bases outside gene matches: 3. The CDR3 length is 13 residues. Germline V lookup: CDR1 SGHNT, CDR2 YENEEA.